This passage covers 27 T cell receptor beta chains from one sample sequenced in a study of T cell changes during pregnancy in multiple sclerosis. Generated by immunoSEQ multiplex PCR, the TCRdb table keeps only in-frame clones and is missing some. The sample consists of roughly 87,000 clones, 91% of them appearing once. The specimen was PBMCs, collected in the first trimester of pregnancy. Receptors were obtained from a female donor in good health, serving as a control in a pregnancy study. Some clones in this sample may be carry-over from other donors' samples.

This clone was observed a few times. The chain joins TRBV10-3 to TRBJ2-7; 11 bases are shared with TRBD2. The V and J ends lost 4 bases and 2 bases, in that order; junction bases with no gene match: 7. The germline gives CDR1 ENHRY, CDR2 SYGVKD. This CDR3 has 16 residues. CDR3 amino acids: CAISGSDSGRAYEQYF. In DNA form, the CDR3 reads TGTGCCATCAGTGGGAGTGATAGCGGGAGGGCCTACGAGCAGTACTTC.

In this sample, this clone turned up once. The chain joins TRBV30 to TRBJ2-7; no clear D gene. Germline CDR1 reads GTSNPN; CDR2 reads SVGIG (reference sequence). The CDR3 runs 14 residues. The V and J ends lost 3 bases and 0 bases respectively, with 12 bases between them. The chain's CDR3 is CAWRMGSGSYEQYF. In DNA form, the CDR3 reads TGTGCCTGGAGAATGGGCTCTGGCTCCTACGAGCAGTACTTC.

V usage is TRBV18 and J usage is TRBJ2-5; 8 positions match TRBD2. From germline, CDR1 is KGHSH and CDR2 LQKENI. Germline trimming cut 5 bases from V and 0 bases from J; bases unmatched to any gene: 5. The CDR3 loop spans 15 amino acids. CDR3 amino acids: CASSGRAGDQETQYF. The DNA of the CDR3 is TGTGCCAGCTCAGGGCGAGCGGGAGACCAAGAGACCCAGTACTTC.

The rearrangement joins TRBV27 to TRBJ1-6; the D gene is possibly TRBD1 (6 bases). Germline V CDR1 and CDR2: MNHEY, SMNVEV (reference sequence). The CDR3 consists of 16 residues. The V gene lost 5 bases and the J gene lost 10 bases, with 21 bases spanning the gap. The CDR3 DNA reads TGTGCCAGCAGTCCCATTAAGGACAGCCCAGGGTCACCCCTCCACTTT. Residues: CASSPIKDSPGSPLHF.

The chain joins TRBV28 to TRBJ2-2; D is perhaps TRBD1 (5 bases). Trimming shortened V by 3 bases and J by 5 bases, and 10 bases separated the two germline ends. The length of the CDR3 is 14 residues. From germline, CDR1 is MDHEN and CDR2 SYDVKM. In nucleotides, the CDR3 is TGTGCCAGCAGTTTGGCAGGGAAGACCGGGGAGCTGTTTTTT. It codes for CASSLAGKTGELFF. The whole variable domain, filled in from reference TRBV28 and TRBJ2-2, reads DVKVTQSSRYLVKRTGEKVFLECVQDMDHENMFWYRQDPGLGLRLIYFSYDVKMKEKGDIPEGYSVSREKKERFSLILESASTNQTSMYLCASSLAGKTGELFFGEGSRLTVL.

The chain has TRBV25-1 and TRBJ1-1, with 12 nucleotides matching TRBD1. V trimming: 6 bases; J trimming: 4 bases; junction bases outside the gene matches: 9. The CDR3 is 16 residues long. The germline CDR1 and CDR2 sequences are MGHDK and SYGVNS. In nucleotides, the CDR3 is TGTGCCAGCAGACCGGGACAGGGGGCTTTGAGCACTGAAGCTTTCTTT. Amino acids: CASRPGQGALSTEAFF.

This clone was detected once. The chain recombines TRBV11-1 with TRBJ2-2, with 9 bases that match TRBD1. CDR1 is SGHAT and CDR2 is FQDESV in the germline V gene (reference sequence). The CDR3 runs 14 residues. Trimming took 6 bases from V and 7 from J; bases not matched to a gene: 6. The CDR3 DNA reads as TGTGCCAGCAGTACACAGGGGGCGGTCGGGGAGCTGTTTTTT. It specifies CASSTQGAVGELFF.

This clone has a single count. The chain uses TRBV11-2 and TRBJ1-2; 7 bases align to TRBD1. CDR1 is SGHAT, CDR2 FQNNGV, per germline. There are 16 residues in the CDR3. J lost 4 bases, V lost 4 bases, and 12 bases had no gene match. The DNA of the CDR3 is TGTGCCAGCAGCTCGATCACGAACAGGGGCCTCTATGGCTACACCTTC. Translation: CASSSITNRGLYGYTF.

The rearrangement uses TRBV4-3 and TRBJ2-1, with 7 bases that match TRBD2. V shed 0 bases and J 9 bases; nucleotides not matched to a gene: 2. This CDR3 comprises 13 residues. Germline loops: CDR1 LGHNA, CDR2 YSLEER. The CDR3 coding sequence is TGCGCCAGCAGCCAAGAAAGCGGGGTTGAGCAGTTCTTC. Translated: CASSQESGVEQFF.

J is TRBJ2-7 and V is TRBV6-5; tentative D call: TRBD2 (6 bases). CDR3 length equals 11 residues. Per germline, CDR1 MNHEY and CDR2 SVGAGI. V was shortened by 8 bases and J by 7 bases, with 12 bases between the two germline ends. This CDR3 reads CASGGMYEQYF. CDR3 sequence (DNA): TGTGCCAGCGGGGGGATGTATGAGCAGTACTTC.

This chain joins TRBV4-2 and TRBJ2-7; 8 bases align to TRBD1. This CDR3 contains 15 residues. The junction had 4 bases not matched to a gene; V was cut back by 0 bases and J by 3 bases. Looked up from germline, CDR1 is LGHNA and CDR2 is YNFKEQ. The CDR3 sequence: CASSQDSGTGYEQYF. CDR3 nucleotide sequence: TGTGCCAGCAGCCAAGATTCTGGGACAGGCTACGAGCAGTACTTC.

The chain has TRBV13 and TRBJ2-7; the match to TRBD2 covers 7 bases. The CDR3 length is 15 residues. After removal of 5 bases from V and 7 bases from J, the junction contained 14 bases not matched to a gene. Germline CDR1 reads PRHDT; CDR2 reads FYEKMQ (reference sequence). This CDR3 is CASSPYFAGAGEQYF. DNA for the CDR3: TGTGCCAGCAGCCCCTATTTTGCGGGAGCGGGTGAGCAGTACTTC.

The CDR3 DNA reads TGCAGCGGGGGTCGGACAGGCTATGGCTACACCTTC. As protein: CSGGRTGYGYTF. V is TRBV29-1 and J is TRBJ1-2; 7 nucleotides align to TRBD1. Germline V lookup: CDR1 SQVTM, CDR2 ANQGSEA. The CDR3 covers 12 residues. The trim removed 7 bases at V and 4 bases at J, leaving 6 bases unmatched.

V is TRBV5-1 and J is TRBJ2-1, with TRBD2 identical over 9 bases. CDR3 size: 14 residues. V was clipped by 3 bases and J by 9 bases; unmatched bases: 7. Germline CDR1 is SGHRS and CDR2 is YFSETQ. The DNA of the CDR3 is TGCGCCAGCAGCTACCCCGGGACTAGCTCTGAGCAGTTCTTC. It translates to CASSYPGTSSEQFF.

The chain employs TRBV5-1 and TRBJ2-5; 10 bases match TRBD2. The CDR3 is 17 residues long. With 4 bases clipped from V and 2 bases from J, the junction kept 11 bases outside the gene matches. In germline, CDR1 is SGHRS, CDR2 YFSETQ. The CDR3 here is CASSAGPPLAGQETQYF. The CDR3 nucleotides are TGCGCCAGCAGCGCTGGCCCACCACTAGCGGGACAAGAGACCCAGTACTTC.

This chain connects TRBV11-2 to TRBJ2-5, with a possible D match to TRBD1 (6 bases). The CDR3 spans 14 residues. The V gene lost 1 base and the J gene lost 7 bases, with 13 bases spanning the gap. Germline CDR1 and CDR2: SGHAT and FQNNGV. CDR3 loop: CASSLVQGWATQYF. CDR3 DNA: TGTGCCAGCAGCTTAGTACAGGGCTGGGCGACCCAGTACTTC.

The V call is TRBV6-1, the J call TRBJ1-2; D gene unclear. The length of the CDR3 is 11 residues. V was trimmed by 4 bases and J by 2 bases, leaving 2 bases between them. Germline V CDR1 and CDR2: MNHNS, SASEGT. CDR3 loop: CASSANYGYTF. For the CDR3, the DNA is TGTGCCAGCAGTGCAAACTATGGCTACACCTTC.

This clone occurred once. The chain couples TRBV27 to TRBJ2-5; 15 bases are a match to TRBD2. V gave up 4 bases and J gave up 2 bases; unmatched junction bases: 2. Germline-derived CDR1 and CDR2 are MNHEY and SMNVEV (reference sequence). This CDR3 is 16 amino acids long. As DNA, the CDR3 is TGTGCCAGCAGTTCAGGACTAGCGGGGGGGCAAGAGACCCAGTACTTC. Its protein is CASSSGLAGGQETQYF.

V usage is TRBV6-4 and J usage is TRBJ2-7, with a tentative D call TRBD1 (7 bases). The germline CDR1 and CDR2 sequences are MRHNA and SNTAGT. The CDR3 covers 15 residues. V gave up 10 bases and J gave up 1 base, with 20 bases separating them. The CDR3 is CATIPGGTVSYEQYF. The CDR3 DNA reads as TGTGCCACCATACCAGGGGGGACAGTATCCTACGAGCAGTACTTC.

The J gene is TRBJ2-7, the V gene TRBV5-4; D gene uncertain. The CDR3 length is 13 residues. The V gene's germline CDR1 is SGHNT and CDR2 YYREEE (reference sequence). V lost 4 bases, J lost 0 bases, and 8 bases lay in between. CDR3 amino acids: CASSRTSSYEQYF. In nucleotides, the CDR3 is TGTGCCAGCAGCCGTACCAGCTCCTACGAGCAGTACTTC.

This sequence joins TRBV5-4 and TRBJ2-7; tentatively, D is TRBD2 (7 bases). The CDR3 loop spans 14 amino acids. Germline assignment: CDR1 SGHNT and CDR2 YYREEE (reference sequence). V lost 4 bases and J lost 2, with 13 bases in between. CDR3 nucleotides: TGTGCCAGCAGCCCGGGGGGCCTCACCTACGAGCAGTACTTC. The encoded protein is CASSPGGLTYEQYF. Variable domain in full (rest from reference TRBV5-4 and TRBJ2-7): ETGVTQSPTHLIKTRGQQVTLRCSSQSGHNTVSWYQQALGQGPQFIFQYYREEENGRGNFPPRFSGLQFPNYSSELNVNALELDDSALYLCASSPGGLTYEQYFGPGTRLTVT.

The chain carries TRBV12-1 and TRBJ2-7; TRBD1 is the table's D call, not checked against the DNA. TRBV12-1 is a pseudogene. The CDR3 has 18 amino acids. Here the CDR3 reads CASSFFFEGQENSYEQYF. The CDR3 DNA is TGTGCCAGCAGCTTTTTTTTTGAAGGACAGGAGAACTCCTACGAGCAGTACTTC.

This chain joins TRBV11-3 and TRBJ1-1; D is uncertain. Germline-derived CDR1 and CDR2 are SGHNT and YENEEA. This CDR3 is 13 amino acids long. V was cut by 1 base and J by 1 base, with 4 bases left in between. The CDR3 loop is CASSLGQNTEAFF. CDR3 coding DNA: TGTGCCAGCAGCTTAGGACAGAACACTGAAGCTTTCTTT.

This chain's CDR3 is CASSQVSSGLGTEAFF. CDR3 bases: TGCGCCAGCAGCCAAGTCTCGTCGGGATTAGGCACTGAAGCTTTCTTT. This chain uses TRBV4-1 with TRBJ1-1; D not certain. CDR1 and CDR2 (germline): MGHRA, YSYEKL. V dropped 1 base and J dropped 4 bases, with 16 bases sitting between them. The CDR3 covers 16 residues.

V usage is TRBV6-5 and J usage is TRBJ1-2, with TRBD1 as a possible D gene (6 bases). Per germline, CDR1 MNHEY and CDR2 SVGAGI. Trimming shortened V by 10 bases and J by 6 bases, and 21 bases separated the two germline ends. The length of the CDR3 is 14 residues. The CDR3 coding sequence is TGTGCCACACGGAAGGGTGGGGGGGCCAATGGCTACACCTTC. This codes for CATRKGGGANGYTF.

This chain joins TRBV4-1 and TRBJ1-1; D may be TRBD1 (5 bases). V lost 4 bases to trimming and J lost 5 bases, with 17 bases between them. Germline V gives CDR1 MGHRA, CDR2 YSYEKL. CDR3 length: 15 residues. Written as DNA, the CDR3 is TGCGCCAGCAGCCCGATAGGGCAGGGTGGGACTGAAGCTTTCTTT. Protein sequence: CASSPIGQGGTEAFF.

V usage is TRBV27 and J usage is TRBJ1-3; tentative D call: TRBD1 (5 bases). Between the trimmed V and J ends, which lost 1 base and 4 bases, there was a span of 11 bases. The CDR3 covers 15 residues. The V gene's germline CDR1 is MNHEY and CDR2 SMNVEV (reference sequence). The CDR3 sequence is CASSLFRGEGNTIYF. In nucleotides, the CDR3 is TGTGCCAGCAGTTTATTTCGGGGGGAGGGAAACACCATATATTTT.